This TCR beta chain was sequenced during a study of blood T cells in healthy people across ages. Broader study findings: It was held that diversity estimates obtained from one million T cells represented underestimates. PBMCs that were unsorted prevented a conclusive naive versus antigen-experienced comparison. Donors of long life had a larger count of naive CD4+ cells and greater diversity than aged donors.

Peripheral blood samples of roughly 9.8 milliliters were drawn from each donor. Turning to this clonotype: The antigen remains unidentified.

Trimming shortened V by 7 bases and J by 5 bases, and 9 bases separated the two germline ends. Germline values: CDR1 MNHEY, CDR2 SVGAGI. This CDR3 is built from 12 residues. Primed by a sample-barcoded 5' primer and a J-beta primer mix, a second PCR proceeded for about 7 to 12 cycles. TCRdb fed the 5' RACE reads into MiXCR, producing one record per CDR3 protein. Among more than 1,400,000 distinct CDR3 sequences listed, 42% were seen once. J is TRBJ2-1 and V is TRBV6-5; D gene uncertain. Sample: blood. The TCR comes from a woman aged 18-29 years in good health. The CDR3 coding sequence is TGTGCCAGCACCAACAGTGACAATGAGCAGTTCTTC. As protein: CASTNSDNEQFF.